The sequence of this TCR beta chain was determined in a study of T cells in tuberculosis. The germline gives CDR1 SQVTM, CDR2 ANQGSEA. Trimming took 3 bases from V and 3 from J; bases not matched to a gene: 13. This CDR3 contains 16 residues. The method was immunoSEQ multiplex PCR; TCRdb's version includes in-frame clones alone and lacks a portion of them. Of some 31,000 clones in the sample, over 85% were seen once. The V call is TRBV29-1, the J call TRBJ1-2, with 7 bases matching TRBD1. This clonotype was obtained from a donor aged 10-29 years with latent tuberculosis or without tuberculosis infection. Sequencing was done on a sample of PBMCs. CDR3: CSVEVRDRTSDYGYTF. The CDR3 DNA sequence: TGCAGCGTTGAGGTGAGGGACAGAACGAGTGACTATGGCTACACCTTC.